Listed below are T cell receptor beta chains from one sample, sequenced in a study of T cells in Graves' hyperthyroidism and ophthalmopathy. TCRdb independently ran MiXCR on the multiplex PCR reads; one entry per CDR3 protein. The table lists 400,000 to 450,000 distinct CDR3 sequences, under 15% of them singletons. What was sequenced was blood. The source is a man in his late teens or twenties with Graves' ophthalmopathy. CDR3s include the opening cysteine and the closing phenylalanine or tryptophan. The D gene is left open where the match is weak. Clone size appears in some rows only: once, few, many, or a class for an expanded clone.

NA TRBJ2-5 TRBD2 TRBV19 TGTGCCAGTAGTATCCTACTTCGGACTAGCCGAGAGACCCAGTACTTC CASSILLRTSRETQYF
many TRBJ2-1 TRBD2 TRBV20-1 TGCAGTGCTAGAGAACTAGCGGGGGCCCTTTACAATGAGCAGTTCTTC CSARELAGALYNEQFF
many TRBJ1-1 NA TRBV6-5 TGTGCCAGCAGTTACGGGATGAGGACTGAAGCTTTCTTT CASSYGMRTEAFF
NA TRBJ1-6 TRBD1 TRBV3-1 TGTGCCAGCAGCCAAGCGAGTACAGGGGGTTCACCCCTCCACTTT CASSQASTGGSPLHF
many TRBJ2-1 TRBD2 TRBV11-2 TGTGCCAGCAGCTTAGTGGGAGGGGCCGACTACAATGAGCAGTTCTTC CASSLVGGADYNEQFF
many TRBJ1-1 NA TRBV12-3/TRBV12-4 TGTGCCAGCAGTTTAGGTCGGGGACCGAACACTGAAGCTTTCTTT CASSLGRGPNTEAFF
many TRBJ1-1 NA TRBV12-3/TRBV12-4 TGTGCCAGCAGTTGGGGTGGTAAGTCAGAAGCTTTCTTT CASSWGGKSEAFF
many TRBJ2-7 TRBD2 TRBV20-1 TGCAGTGCTCCACTAGCGGGAGGGCCGGGCGAGCAGTACTTC CSAPLAGGPGEQYF
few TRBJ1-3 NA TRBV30 TGTGCCTGGAGTGTAAGCGTGTACACCATATATTTT CAWSVSVYTIYF
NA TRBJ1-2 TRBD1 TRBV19 TGTGCCAGTAGTCCAGATCACAGGGGGCGCATCATAAGTGGCTACACCTTC CASSPDHRGRIISGYTF
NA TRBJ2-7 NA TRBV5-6 TGTGCCAGCAGCCGCCGGGTGTACTCCGAGCAGTACTTC CASSRRVYSEQYF
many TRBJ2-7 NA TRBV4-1 TGCGCCAGCAGCCCCGGGGACATGGGCTACGAGCAGTACTTC CASSPGDMGYEQYF
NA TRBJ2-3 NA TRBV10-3 TGTGCCACACATGACTCCACAGATACGCAGTATTTT CATHDSTDTQYF
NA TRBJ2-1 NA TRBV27 TGTGCCAGCAGTTTAGCGGGTGGGGCCTACAATGAGCGGTTCTTC CASSLAGGAYNERFF
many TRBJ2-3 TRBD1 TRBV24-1 TGTGCCACCAGTGATCTTACCCCGGACAGGGTAACCACCACAGATACGCAGTATTTT CATSDLTPDRVTTTDTQYF
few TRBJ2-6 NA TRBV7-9 TGTGCCAGCAGCCTAAGACAGGGGAGGGGATCTGGGGCCAACGTCCTGACTTTC CASSLRQGRGSGANVLTF
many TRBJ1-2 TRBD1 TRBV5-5 TGTGCCAGCAGCTTCTCAGGGGGCTTTGGCTACACCTTC CASSFSGGFGYTF
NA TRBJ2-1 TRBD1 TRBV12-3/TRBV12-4 TGTGCCAGCAGCCCCGGGACAGGGGTTACAAATGAGCAGTTCTTC CASSPGTGVTNEQFF
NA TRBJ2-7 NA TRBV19 TGTGCCAGTAGTATACAGGTGGGTTCCTACGAGCAGTACTTC CASSIQVGSYEQYF
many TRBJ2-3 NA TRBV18 TGTGCCAGCTCACCACTCGGAGTCAGCACAGATACGCAGTATTTT CASSPLGVSTDTQYF
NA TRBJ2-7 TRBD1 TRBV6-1 TGTGCCAGCAGCGCCGGGACAGACTCCTACGAGCAGTACTTC CASSAGTDSYEQYF
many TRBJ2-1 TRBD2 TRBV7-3 TGTGCCAGCAGCCGCCTGGCGGGAGGGGTCTCCCATGAGCAGTTCTTC CASSRLAGGVSHEQFF
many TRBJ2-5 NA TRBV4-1 TGCGCCAGCAGCCAAGAAACTTTTCAAGAGACCCAGTACTTC CASSQETFQETQYF
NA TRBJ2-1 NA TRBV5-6 TGTGCCAGCAGCTTGGTGGGGACCTACCTCTACAATAAGCAGTTCTTC CASSLVGTYLYNKQFF
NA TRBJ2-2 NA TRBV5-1 TGCGCCAGCCCGGGGCAGACCGGGGAGCTGTTTTTT CASPGQTGELFF
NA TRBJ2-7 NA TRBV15 TGTGCCACCAGCAGGGGGGTCAACTACGAGCAGTACTTC CATSRGVNYEQYF
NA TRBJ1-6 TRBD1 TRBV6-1 TGTGCCAGCACCGAAGACCGGGACAGCTATAATTCACCCCTCCACTTT CASTEDRDSYNSPLHF
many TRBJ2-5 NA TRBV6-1 TGTGCCAGCAGTGAAGTTTGGGGTCAGCAAGAGACCCAGTACTTC CASSEVWGQQETQYF
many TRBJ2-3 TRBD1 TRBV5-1 TGCGCCAGCAGCTACGGGACAGGAAGCACAGATACGCAGTATTTT CASSYGTGSTDTQYF
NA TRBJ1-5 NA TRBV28 TGTGCCAGCAGTTTAAATTTTTGGAAATTTGTCCAGCCCCAGCATTTT CASSLNFWKFVQPQHF
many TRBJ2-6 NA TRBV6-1 TGTGCCAGCATCGGGGGGCCTGGGGCCAACGTCCTGACTTTC CASIGGPGANVLTF
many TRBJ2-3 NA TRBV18 TGTGCCAGCTCACCACCCGACGGCACAGATACGCAGTATTTT CASSPPDGTDTQYF
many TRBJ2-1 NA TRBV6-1 TGTGCCACCAATATAGGCATCGGGATGAGCTCCTACAATGAGCAGTTCTTC CATNIGIGMSSYNEQFF
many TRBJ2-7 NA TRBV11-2 TGTGCCAGCGGAAGGGGCACATCCTACGAGCAGTACTTC CASGRGTSYEQYF
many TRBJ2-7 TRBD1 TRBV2 TGTGCCAGCAGCGCCGGGACAGGATCCTACGAGCAGTACTTC CASSAGTGSYEQYF
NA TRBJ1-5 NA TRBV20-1 TGCAGTGCTAGAGATGGGGGGGCGGGGCAGCCCCAGCATTTT CSARDGGAGQPQHF